The clone carrying this TCR beta chain was detected ten times or more. Antigen specificity is unknown. Alongside a J-beta primer mix, a sample-barcoded 5' primer served in a second PCR lasting about 7 to 11 cycles. TCRdb re-derived calls from the 5' RACE reads in MiXCR, one entry per CDR3 protein. Of more than 800,000 distinct CDR3 sequences listed, 29% were seen once; the top ten hold about 18%. The data stem from a study of blood T cells in healthy people across ages. The study, taken as a whole, reports: Researchers report that TCR beta diversity correlated strongly with naive T cell percentage.

Trimming cost V 2 bases and J 3 bases; bases outside gene matches: 7. Germline lookup yields CDR1 DFQATT and CDR2 SNEGSKA (reference sequence). CDR3 length: 15 residues. The source material was blood. V and J are TRBV20-1 and TRBJ2-5; TRBD1 matches 9 bases. The clonotype comes from a woman aged 80 or older in good health. The CDR3 bases are TGCAGTGCTAGATTCCCTCGGGACAGGGAAGAGACCCAGTACTTC. Its protein product is CSARFPRDREETQYF.